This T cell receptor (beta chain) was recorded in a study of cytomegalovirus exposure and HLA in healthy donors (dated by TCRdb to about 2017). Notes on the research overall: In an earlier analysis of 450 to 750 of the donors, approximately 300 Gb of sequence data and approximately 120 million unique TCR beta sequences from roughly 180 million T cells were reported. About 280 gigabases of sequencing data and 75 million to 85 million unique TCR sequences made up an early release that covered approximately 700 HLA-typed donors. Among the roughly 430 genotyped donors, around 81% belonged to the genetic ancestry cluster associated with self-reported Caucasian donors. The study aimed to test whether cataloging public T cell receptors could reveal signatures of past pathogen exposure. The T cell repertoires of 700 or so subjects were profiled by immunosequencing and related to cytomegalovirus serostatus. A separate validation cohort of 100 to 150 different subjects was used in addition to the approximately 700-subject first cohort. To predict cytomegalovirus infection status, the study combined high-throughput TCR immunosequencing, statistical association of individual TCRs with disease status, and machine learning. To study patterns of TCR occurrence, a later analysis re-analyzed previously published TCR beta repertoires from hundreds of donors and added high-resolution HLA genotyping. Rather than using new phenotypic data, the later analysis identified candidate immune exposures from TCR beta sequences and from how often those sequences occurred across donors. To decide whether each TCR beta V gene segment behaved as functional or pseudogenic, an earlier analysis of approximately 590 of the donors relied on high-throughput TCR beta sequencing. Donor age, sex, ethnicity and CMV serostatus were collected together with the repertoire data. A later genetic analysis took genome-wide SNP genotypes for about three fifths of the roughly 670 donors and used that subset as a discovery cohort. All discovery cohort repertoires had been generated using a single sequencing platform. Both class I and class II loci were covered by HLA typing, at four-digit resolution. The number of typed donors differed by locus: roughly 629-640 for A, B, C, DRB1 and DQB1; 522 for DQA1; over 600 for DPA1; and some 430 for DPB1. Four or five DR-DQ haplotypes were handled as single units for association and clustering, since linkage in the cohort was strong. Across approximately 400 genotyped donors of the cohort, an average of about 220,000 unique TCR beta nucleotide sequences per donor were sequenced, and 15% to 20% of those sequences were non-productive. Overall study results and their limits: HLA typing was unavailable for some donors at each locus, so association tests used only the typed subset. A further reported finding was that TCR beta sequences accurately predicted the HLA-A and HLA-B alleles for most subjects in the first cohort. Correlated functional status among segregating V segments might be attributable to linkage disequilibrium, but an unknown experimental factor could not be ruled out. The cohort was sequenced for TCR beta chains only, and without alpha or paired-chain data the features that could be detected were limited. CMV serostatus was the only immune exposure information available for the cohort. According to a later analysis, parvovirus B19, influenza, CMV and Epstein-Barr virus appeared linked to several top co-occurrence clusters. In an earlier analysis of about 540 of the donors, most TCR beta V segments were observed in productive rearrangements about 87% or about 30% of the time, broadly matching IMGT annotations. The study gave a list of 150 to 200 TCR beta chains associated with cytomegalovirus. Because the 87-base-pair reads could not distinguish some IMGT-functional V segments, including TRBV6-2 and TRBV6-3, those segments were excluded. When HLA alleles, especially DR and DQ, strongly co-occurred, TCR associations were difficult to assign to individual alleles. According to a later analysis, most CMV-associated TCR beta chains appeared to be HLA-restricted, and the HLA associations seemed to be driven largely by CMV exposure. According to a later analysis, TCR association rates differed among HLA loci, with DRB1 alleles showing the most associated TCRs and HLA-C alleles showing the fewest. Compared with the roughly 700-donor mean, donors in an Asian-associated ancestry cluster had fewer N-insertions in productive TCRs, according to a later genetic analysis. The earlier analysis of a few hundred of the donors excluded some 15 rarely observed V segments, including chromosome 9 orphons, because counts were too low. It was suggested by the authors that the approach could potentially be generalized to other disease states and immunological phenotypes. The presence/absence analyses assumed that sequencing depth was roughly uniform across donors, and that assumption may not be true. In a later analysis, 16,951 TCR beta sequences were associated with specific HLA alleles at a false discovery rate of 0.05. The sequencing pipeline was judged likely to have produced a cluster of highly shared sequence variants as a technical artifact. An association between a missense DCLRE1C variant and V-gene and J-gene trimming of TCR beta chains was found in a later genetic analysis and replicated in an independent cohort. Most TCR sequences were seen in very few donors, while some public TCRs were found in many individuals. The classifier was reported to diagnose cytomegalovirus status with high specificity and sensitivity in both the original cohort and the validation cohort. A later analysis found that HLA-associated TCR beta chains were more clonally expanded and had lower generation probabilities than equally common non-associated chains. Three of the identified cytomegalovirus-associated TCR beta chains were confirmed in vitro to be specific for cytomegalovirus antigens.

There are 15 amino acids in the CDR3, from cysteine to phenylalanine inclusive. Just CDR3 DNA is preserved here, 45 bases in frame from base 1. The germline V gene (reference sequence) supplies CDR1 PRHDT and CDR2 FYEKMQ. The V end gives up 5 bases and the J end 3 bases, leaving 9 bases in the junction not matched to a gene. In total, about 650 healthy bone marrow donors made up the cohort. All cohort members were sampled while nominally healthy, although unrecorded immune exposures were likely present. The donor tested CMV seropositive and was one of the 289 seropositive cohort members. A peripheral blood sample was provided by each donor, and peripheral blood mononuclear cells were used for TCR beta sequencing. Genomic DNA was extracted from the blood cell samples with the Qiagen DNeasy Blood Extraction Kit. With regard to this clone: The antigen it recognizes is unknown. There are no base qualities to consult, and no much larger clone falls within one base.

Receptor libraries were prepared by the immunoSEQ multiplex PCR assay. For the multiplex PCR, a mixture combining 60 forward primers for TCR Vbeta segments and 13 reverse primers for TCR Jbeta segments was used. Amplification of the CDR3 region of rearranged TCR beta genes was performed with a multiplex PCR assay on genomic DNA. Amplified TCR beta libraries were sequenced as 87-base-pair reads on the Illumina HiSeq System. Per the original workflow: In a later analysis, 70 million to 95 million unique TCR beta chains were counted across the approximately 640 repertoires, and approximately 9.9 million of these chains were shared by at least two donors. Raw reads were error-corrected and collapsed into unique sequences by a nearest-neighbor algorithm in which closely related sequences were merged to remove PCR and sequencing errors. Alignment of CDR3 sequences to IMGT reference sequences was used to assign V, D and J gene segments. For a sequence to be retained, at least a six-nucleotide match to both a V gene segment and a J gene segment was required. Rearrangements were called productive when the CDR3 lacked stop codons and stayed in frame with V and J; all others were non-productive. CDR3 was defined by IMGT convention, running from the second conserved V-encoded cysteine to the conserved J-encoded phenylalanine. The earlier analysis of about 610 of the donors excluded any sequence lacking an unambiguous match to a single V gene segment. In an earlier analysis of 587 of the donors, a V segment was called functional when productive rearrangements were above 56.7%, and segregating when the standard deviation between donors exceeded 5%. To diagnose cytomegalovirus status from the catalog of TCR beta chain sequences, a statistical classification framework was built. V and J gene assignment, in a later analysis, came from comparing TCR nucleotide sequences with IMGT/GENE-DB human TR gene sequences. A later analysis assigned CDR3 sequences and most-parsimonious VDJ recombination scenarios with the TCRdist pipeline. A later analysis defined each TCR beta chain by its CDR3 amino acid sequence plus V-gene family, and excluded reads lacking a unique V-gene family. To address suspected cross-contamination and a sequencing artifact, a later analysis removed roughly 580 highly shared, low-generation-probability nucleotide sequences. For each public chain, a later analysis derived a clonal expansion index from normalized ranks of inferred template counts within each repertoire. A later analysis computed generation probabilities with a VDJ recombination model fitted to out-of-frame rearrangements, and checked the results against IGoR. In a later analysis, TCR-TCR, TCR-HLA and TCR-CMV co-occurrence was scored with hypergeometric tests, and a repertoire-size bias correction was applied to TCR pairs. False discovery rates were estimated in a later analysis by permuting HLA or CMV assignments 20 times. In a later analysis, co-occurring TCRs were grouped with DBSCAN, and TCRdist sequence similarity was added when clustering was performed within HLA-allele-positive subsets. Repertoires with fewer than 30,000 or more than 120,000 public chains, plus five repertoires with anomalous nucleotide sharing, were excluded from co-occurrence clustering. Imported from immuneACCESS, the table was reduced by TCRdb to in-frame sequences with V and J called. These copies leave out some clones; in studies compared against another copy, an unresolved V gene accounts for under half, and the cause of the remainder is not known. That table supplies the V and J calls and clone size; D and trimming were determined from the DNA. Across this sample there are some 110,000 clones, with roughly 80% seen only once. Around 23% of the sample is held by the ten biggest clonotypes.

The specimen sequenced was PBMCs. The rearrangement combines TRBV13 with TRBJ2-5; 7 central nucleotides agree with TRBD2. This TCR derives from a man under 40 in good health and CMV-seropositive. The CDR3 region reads CASSPIPRGEETQYF. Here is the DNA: TGTGCCAGCAGCCCTATCCCCCGGGGGGAAGAGACCCAGTACTTC. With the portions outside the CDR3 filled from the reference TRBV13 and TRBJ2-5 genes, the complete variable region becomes AAGVIQSPRHLIKEKRETATLKCYPIPRHDTVYWYQQGPGQDPQFLISFYEKMQSDKGSIPDRFSAQQFSDYHSELNMSSLELGDSALYFCASSPIPRGEETQYFGPGTRLLVL.